Listed below are T cell receptor beta chains from one sample, sequenced in a study of T-cell reconstitution after alpha-beta-depleted transplantation in children. TCRdb recomputed calls from the PCR reads with MiXCR, one row per CDR3 protein. This sample has about 610,000 distinct CDR3 sequences, with over 9.5% found just once. Sequenced here: PBMCs from the stem cell graft donor, sampled from the stem cell graft. The receptors derive from a human donor who donated a stem cell graft to a child with acute myeloid leukemia. Each CDR3 is given with its conserved first and last residue. The order of the fields is V gene, CDR3 length, J gene, CDR3 protein.

TRBV29-1	11	TRBJ2-3	CSVSRDNTQYF
TRBV3-1	18	TRBJ2-4	CASSQELAGTLAKNIQYF
TRBV11-2	15	TRBJ1-1	CASSWGTLGNTEAFF
TRBV5-1	14	TRBJ2-7	CASSLWTGAYEQYF
TRBV6-2/TRBV6-3	15	TRBJ2-5	CASTPGRSEAETQYF
TRBV20-1	15	TRBJ1-1	CSARDYMTVDTEAFF
TRBV7-3	13	TRBJ2-2	CASSLTQTGELFF
TRBV27	17	TRBJ2-1	CASSLREPGQGFYEQFF
TRBV12-3/TRBV12-4	13	TRBJ2-3	CASNYRSTDTQYF
TRBV18	12	TRBJ1-1	CASSPQGGEAFF
TRBV3-1	15	TRBJ2-1	CASSLVAGDADEQFF
TRBV4-3	15	TRBJ2-7	CASSQDAGGPYEQYF
TRBV5-1	14	TRBJ1-4	CASSAPGTGEKLFF
TRBV10-3	15	TRBJ1-5	CANGDPGQGGQPQHF
TRBV7-2	12	TRBJ1-4	CASSLYNEKLFF
TRBV7-6	16	TRBJ1-2	CASSRGTGLLNYGYTF
TRBV29-1	15	TRBJ1-1	CSAEGDIALNTEAFF
TRBV20-1	15	TRBJ1-1	CSARDLQGSGTEAFF
TRBV10-3	15	TRBJ2-7	CAISEERTGTYEQYF
TRBV20-1	16	TRBJ2-1	CSARVSGSRAYNEQFF
TRBV24-1	16	TRBJ2-1	CATSDPGTSGGDEQFF
TRBV6-2/TRBV6-3	15	TRBJ1-5	CASSEGGLGLEPQHF
TRBV12-3/TRBV12-4	13	TRBJ2-3	CASSLGRMDTQYF
TRBV27	15	TRBJ1-5	CASRSTGGMNQPQHF
TRBV10-3	14	TRBJ2-7	CAISEGRSSYEQYF
TRBV20-1	15	TRBJ2-7	CSARGAGIDSYEQYF
TRBV12-3/TRBV12-4	12	TRBJ2-1	CASSWGGGEQFF
TRBV7-3	15	TRBJ2-3	CASSLQGWGTDTQYF
TRBV28	13	TRBJ1-2	CASSPPPKGGYTF
TRBV7-6	12	TRBJ1-3	CASSTPGNTIYF
TRBV11-2	14	TRBJ2-1	CASSLVAGANEQFF
TRBV7-9	15	TRBJ2-1	CASSLTSGGPGEQFF
TRBV24-1	19	TRBJ2-1	CATSDPRMIATNSYNEQFF
TRBV7-9	15	TRBJ1-1	CASSSKKGGFTEAFF
TRBV25-1	12	TRBJ2-1	CASSEGFGEQFF
TRBV6-5	13	TRBJ2-1	CASTTGAENEQFF
TRBV27	13	TRBJ2-2	CASSPQVTGELFF
TRBV10-3	14	TRBJ1-5	CAISKTGGNQPQHF
TRBV11-2	18	TRBJ2-3	CASSSRTSGRASTDTQYF
TRBV3-1	14	TRBJ1-1	CASSQAGSRTEAFF
TRBV20-1	14	TRBJ2-3	CSASQVRRTDTQYF
TRBV19	14	TRBJ1-5	CARKQGANNQPQHF
TRBV6-5	14	TRBJ2-7	CASSYPDSSGEQYF
TRBV9	16	TRBJ2-2	CASSVGKGWDTGELFF
TRBV7-2	15	TRBJ2-1	CASSPRAPAANEQFF
TRBV4-3	16	TRBJ1-2	CASSQDLGQSYYGYTF
TRBV20-1	15	TRBJ2-7	CSAEDGGRGLGEQYF
TRBV10-3	13	TRBJ2-1	CAISLSGLDEQFF
TRBV4-2	15	TRBJ2-3	CASSQEVGWTDTQYF
TRBV3-1	16	TRBJ2-2	CASSQVADSNTGELFF
TRBV7-8	15	TRBJ2-3	CASTRGSLNTDTQYF
TRBV5-1	15	TRBJ2-7	CASSNGLTPADEQYF